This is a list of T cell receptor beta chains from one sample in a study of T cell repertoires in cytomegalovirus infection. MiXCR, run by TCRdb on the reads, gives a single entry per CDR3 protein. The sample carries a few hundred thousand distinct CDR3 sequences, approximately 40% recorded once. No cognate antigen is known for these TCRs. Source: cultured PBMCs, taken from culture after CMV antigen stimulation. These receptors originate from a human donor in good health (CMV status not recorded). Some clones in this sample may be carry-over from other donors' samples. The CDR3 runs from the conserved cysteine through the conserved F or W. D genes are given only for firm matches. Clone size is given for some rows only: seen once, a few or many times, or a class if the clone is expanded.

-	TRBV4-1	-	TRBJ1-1	TGCGCCAGCAGCCCAACGATCCAGGGGATGAACACTGAAGCTTTCTTT	CASSPTIQGMNTEAFF
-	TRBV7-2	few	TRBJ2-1	TGTGCCAGCAGCCTAGGGCGGGGCACCTACAATGAGCAGTTCTTC	CASSLGRGTYNEQFF
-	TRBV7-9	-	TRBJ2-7	TGTGCCAGCAGCTTAGGGAGGAACTCCTACGAGCAGTACTTC	CASSLGRNSYEQYF
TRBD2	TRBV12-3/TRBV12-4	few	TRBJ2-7	TGTGCCAGCAGCCTTAGGATAGCGGGAGGACGCGAGCAGTACTTC	CASSLRIAGGREQYF
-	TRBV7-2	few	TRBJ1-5	TGTGCCAGCAGCCCAGCAGGGGACGATCAGCCCCAGCATTTT	CASSPAGDDQPQHF
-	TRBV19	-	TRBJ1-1	TGTGCCAGTAGCCGATCCATCGGTTGGGACACTGAAGCTTTCTTT	CASSRSIGWDTEAFF
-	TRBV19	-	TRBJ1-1	TGTGCCAGTAGTGACAGGCCGAACACTGAAGCTTTCTTT	CASSDRPNTEAFF
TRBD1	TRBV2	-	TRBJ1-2	TGTGCCAGCAGTGACCCCGGGACAGATTATAACTATGGCTACACCTTC	CASSDPGTDYNYGYTF
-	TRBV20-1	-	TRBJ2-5	TGCAGTGCTAGTGGGCGGGGCAACCAAGAGACCCAGTACTTC	CSASGRGNQETQYF
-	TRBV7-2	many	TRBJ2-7	TGTGCCAGCAGCTTATCGGGGCAGACCGACTACGAGCAGTACTTC	CASSLSGQTDYEQYF
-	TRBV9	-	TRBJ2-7	TGTGCCAGCAGCGCCGCCGGCAGACCCTACGAGCAGTACTTC	CASSAAGRPYEQYF
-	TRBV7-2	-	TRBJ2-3	TGTGCCAGCAGCTTAAATCGTCTCGGCACAGATACGCAGTATTTT	CASSLNRLGTDTQYF
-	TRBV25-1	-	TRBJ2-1	TGTGCCAGCAGTGGCCGGGAATCCTACAATGAGCAGTTCTTC	CASSGRESYNEQFF
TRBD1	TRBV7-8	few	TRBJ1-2	TGTGCCAGCAGCAAGGACAGGGTCGGAGGCTACACCTTC	CASSKDRVGGYTF
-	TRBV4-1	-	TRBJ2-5	TGCGCCAGCAGCCCAAAGACAGCCATCAAGGAGACCCAGTACTTC	CASSPKTAIKETQYF
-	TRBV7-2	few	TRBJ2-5	TGTGCCAGCACCCATCGCAGCCAAGAGACCCAGTACTTC	CASTHRSQETQYF
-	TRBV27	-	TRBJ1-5	TGTGCCAGCAGCCTCAAGAGGGACACCTATAGCAATCAGCCCCAGCATTTT	CASSLKRDTYSNQPQHF
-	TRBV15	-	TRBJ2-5	TGTGCCACCAGCAGAGATCTCGGCAGGGGAGGAGAGACCCAGTACTTC	CATSRDLGRGGETQYF
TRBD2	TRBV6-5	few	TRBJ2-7	TGTGCCAGCAGACCTGGGGCTAGCGGTTCCTACGAGCAGTACTTC	CASRPGASGSYEQYF
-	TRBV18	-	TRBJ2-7	TGTGCCAGCTCACCCTTTTTGGGGGGGCCTGGGTACGAGCAGTACTTC	CASSPFLGGPGYEQYF
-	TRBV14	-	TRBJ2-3	TGTGCCAGCAGCCACCTACAGGGCGGAACAGATACGCAGTATTTT	CASSHLQGGTDTQYF
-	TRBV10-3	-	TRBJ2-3	TGTGCCATCACCCCAGGGTATAGCACAGATACGCAGTATTTT	CAITPGYSTDTQYF
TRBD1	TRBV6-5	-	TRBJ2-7	TGTGCCAGCAGCCGGGACAGGGGTTCCTACGAGCAGTACTTC	CASSRDRGSYEQYF
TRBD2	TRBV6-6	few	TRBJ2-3	TGTGCCAGCAGTTACTCGGGGGAGGGTTCAGATACGCAGTATTTT	CASSYSGEGSDTQYF
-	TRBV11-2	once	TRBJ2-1	TGTGCCAGCAGCTTAGCTGAGGGTCCCCTGAAGCTCAATGAGCAGTTCTTC	CASSLAEGPLKLNEQFF
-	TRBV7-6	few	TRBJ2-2	TGTGCCAGCAGCTCCGACCCCGGGGTTGTAAGCGGGGAGCTGTTTTTT	CASSSDPGVVSGELFF
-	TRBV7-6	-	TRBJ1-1	TGTGCCAGCAGTTTTCTCGCCAGGAGTGAAGCTTTCTTT	CASSFLARSEAFF
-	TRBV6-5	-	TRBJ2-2	TGTGCCAGCAGTTACTCGACCAGGCCCCGAGAGGAGCTGTTTTTT	CASSYSTRPREELFF
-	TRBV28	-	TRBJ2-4	TGTGCCAGCAGAGTAGGGGGGCTAGCCAAAAACATTCAGTACTTC	CASRVGGLAKNIQYF
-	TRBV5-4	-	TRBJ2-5	TGTGCCAGCAGCTTCCGGGTCTCAGAGGCCCAGTACTTC	CASSFRVSEAQYF
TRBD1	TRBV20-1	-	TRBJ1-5	TGCAGTGCGATACAGGGGGGTATTCAGCCCCAGCATTTT	CSAIQGGIQPQHF
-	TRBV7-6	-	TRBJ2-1	TGTGCCAGCAGCTTAGCGGAGGGGGATGAGCAGTTCTTC	CASSLAEGDEQFF
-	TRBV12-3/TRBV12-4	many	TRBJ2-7	TGTGCCAGCAGTTTAGAGGCAGGGAACGAGCAGTACTTC	CASSLEAGNEQYF
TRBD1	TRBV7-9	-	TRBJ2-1	TGTGCCAGCTTCCTCAACCGGGACAGCGCCTACAATGAGCAGTTCTTC	CASFLNRDSAYNEQFF
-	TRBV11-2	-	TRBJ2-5	TGTGCCAGCAGGACATGGGCCGCTCCGACCCAGTACTTC	CASRTWAAPTQYF
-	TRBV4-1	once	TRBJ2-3	TGCGCCAGCGCCTTACTGGGGCTACGCACAGATACGCAGTATTTT	CASALLGLRTDTQYF
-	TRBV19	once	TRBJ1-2	TGTGCCAGTAGTTCCTCGGGATGGGGGGGCCATGGCTACACCTTC	CASSSSGWGGHGYTF
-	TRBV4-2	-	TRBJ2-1	TGTGCCAGCAGCCAAGAGCTCCCCCTCGGTGAGCAGTTCTTC	CASSQELPLGEQFF
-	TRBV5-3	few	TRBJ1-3	TGTGCCAGCAGCCCTGAGGGTTTCTCTGGAAACACCATATATTTT	CASSPEGFSGNTIYF
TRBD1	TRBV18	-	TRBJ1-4	TGTGCCAGCTCACCGCGGACAGGGAGAAATGAAAAACTGTTTTTT	CASSPRTGRNEKLFF
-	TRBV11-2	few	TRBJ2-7	TGTGCCAGCAGCTTAAATATACTAGTCTCCGAGCAGTACTTC	CASSLNILVSEQYF
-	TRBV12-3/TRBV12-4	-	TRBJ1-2	TGTGCCAGCAGTTTGGTACGTCGGGATGGCTACACCTTC	CASSLVRRDGYTF
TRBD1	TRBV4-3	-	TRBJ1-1	TGCGCCAGCAGCCAAATGACAGGGGAAACTGAAGCTTTCTTT	CASSQMTGETEAFF
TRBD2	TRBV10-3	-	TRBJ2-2	TGTGCCATCAGTGAGTGGACTAGCGGGAGGGAGTCTACCGGGGAGCTGTTTTTT	CAISEWTSGRESTGELFF
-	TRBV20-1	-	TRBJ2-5	TGCAGTGCCCAGATCCCCGGGGAGTACCGCCAAGAGACCCAGTACTTC	CSAQIPGEYRQETQYF
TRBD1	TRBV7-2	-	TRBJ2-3	TGTGCCAGCAGCTTAAGGACAGGGGTTTATTTGGGCACAGATACGCAGTATTTT	CASSLRTGVYLGTDTQYF
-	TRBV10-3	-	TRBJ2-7	TGTGCCATCAGTGAACCCCGGACAGGGAGGGGAACCGAGCAGTACTTC	CAISEPRTGRGTEQYF
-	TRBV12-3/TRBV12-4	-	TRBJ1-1	TGTGCCAGCACTAAGCCCCGGGAGAACACTGAAGCTTTCTTT	CASTKPRENTEAFF
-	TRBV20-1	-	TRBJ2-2	TGCAGTGCTACCACTTCAGGGGCCGCAAACACCGGGGAGCTGTTTTTT	CSATTSGAANTGELFF
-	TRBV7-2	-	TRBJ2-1	TGTGCCAGCGGGGGCGGCTCCTACAATGAGCAGTTCTTC	CASGGGSYNEQFF
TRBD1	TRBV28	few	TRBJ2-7	TGTGCCAGCATCGGGACAGAGAAAACCTACGAGCAGTACTTC	CASIGTEKTYEQYF
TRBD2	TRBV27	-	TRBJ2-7	TGTGCCAGCAGTACCCATGCGCTAGCGGGAGGGACCTACGAGCAGTACTTC	CASSTHALAGGTYEQYF
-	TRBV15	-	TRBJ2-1	TGTGCCACCAGCAGAGGAAACGGACCTAATGGGTATGAGCAGTTCTTC	CATSRGNGPNGYEQFF